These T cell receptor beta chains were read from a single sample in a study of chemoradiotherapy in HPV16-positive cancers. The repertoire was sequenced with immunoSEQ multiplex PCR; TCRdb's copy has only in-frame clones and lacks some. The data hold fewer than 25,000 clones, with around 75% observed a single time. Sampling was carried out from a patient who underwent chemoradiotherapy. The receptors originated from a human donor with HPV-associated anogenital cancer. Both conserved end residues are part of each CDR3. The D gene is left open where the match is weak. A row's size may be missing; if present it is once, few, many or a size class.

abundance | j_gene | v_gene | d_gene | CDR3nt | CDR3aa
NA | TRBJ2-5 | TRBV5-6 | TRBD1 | TGTGCCAGCAGCCGGGGACAGTACCAAGAGACCCAGTACTTC | CASSRGQYQETQYF
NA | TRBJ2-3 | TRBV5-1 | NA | TGCGCCAGCAGCTCCCGGGTGACAGATACGCAGTATTTT | CASSSRVTDTQYF
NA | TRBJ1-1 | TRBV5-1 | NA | TGCGCCAGCAACGACGGAGGGACCAGAGGTGAAGCTTTCTTT | CASNDGGTRGEAFF
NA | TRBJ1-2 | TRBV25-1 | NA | TGTGCCAGCAGTGAGTCCAGGGAAGAAAATGGCTACACCTTC | CASSESREENGYTF
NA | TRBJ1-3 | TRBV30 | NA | TGTGCCTGGAGGGGAGGTCTCAACACCATATATTTT | CAWRGGLNTIYF
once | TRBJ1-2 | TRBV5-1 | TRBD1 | TGCGCCAGCAGCGCCGGGACAGGGGTTCTGGACTATGGCTACACCTTC | CASSAGTGVLDYGYTF
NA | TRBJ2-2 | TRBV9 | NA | TGTGCCAGCAGCGTAGAGGATCAGACCACCGGGGAGCTGTTTTTT | CASSVEDQTTGELFF
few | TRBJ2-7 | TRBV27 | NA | TGTGCCACCGGGATACCAGGGAACGAGCAGTACTTC | CATGIPGNEQYF
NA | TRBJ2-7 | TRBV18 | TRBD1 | TGTGCCAGCTCACCCCGACAGGGCTTCAGCTACGAGCAGTACTTC | CASSPRQGFSYEQYF
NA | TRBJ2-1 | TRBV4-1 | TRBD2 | TGCGCCAGCAGCCAAGGACTAGCGGATTACAATGAGCAGTTCTTC | CASSQGLADYNEQFF
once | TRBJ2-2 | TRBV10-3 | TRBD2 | TGTGCCATCAGTGCAGCGGGGGGAGTCACCGGGGAGCTGTTTTTT | CAISAAGGVTGELFF
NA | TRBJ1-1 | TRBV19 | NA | TGTGCCAGTAGTACAGGGAACACTGAAGCTTTCTTT | CASSTGNTEAFF
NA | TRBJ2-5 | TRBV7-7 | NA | TGTGCTAGCAGATCTCAGGGCGGAGGGGAGACCCAGTACTTC | CASRSQGGGETQYF
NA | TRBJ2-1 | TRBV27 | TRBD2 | TGTGCCAGCAGCACCGGGGGGGAGAAGTTCTTC | CASSTGGEKFF
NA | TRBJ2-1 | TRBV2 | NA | TGTGCCAGCAGTGAATTTCCAAAGCCGATTGGGAGGCAGTTCTTC | CASSEFPKPIGRQFF
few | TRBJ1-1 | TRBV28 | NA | TGTGCCAGCAGTTTAGAGTGGCAGAGGAACACTGAAGCTTTCTTT | CASSLEWQRNTEAFF
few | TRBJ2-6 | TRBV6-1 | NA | TGTGCCAGCTCCCAACTCCTCTCTGGGGCCAACGTCCTGACTTTC | CASSQLLSGANVLTF
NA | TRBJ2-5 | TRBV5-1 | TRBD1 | TGCGCCAGCAGCCCCGGGACAGGGGAGACCCAGTACTTC | CASSPGTGETQYF
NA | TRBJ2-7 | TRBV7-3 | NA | TGTGCCAGCAGCCCCAACGCGGGCTCCTACGAGCAGTACTTC | CASSPNAGSYEQYF
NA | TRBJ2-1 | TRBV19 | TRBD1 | TGTGCCAGTAAACGACAGGGAAATGAGCAGTTCTTC | CASKRQGNEQFF
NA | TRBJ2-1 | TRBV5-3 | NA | TGTGCCAGAAGCCCCACGGTTCACCTCCCAGCGAGCTCCTACAATGAGCAGTTCTTC | CARSPTVHLPASSYNEQFF
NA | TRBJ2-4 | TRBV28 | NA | TGTGCCAGTTCAAGGGATGCCAAAAACATTCAGTACTTC | CASSRDAKNIQYF
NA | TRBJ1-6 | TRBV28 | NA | TGTGCCAGCAGTCGACAGGTAGATTCACCCCTCCACTTT | CASSRQVDSPLHF
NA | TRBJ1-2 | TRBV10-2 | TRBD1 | TGCGCCAGCAGTATCGGGACAGTAGACTATGGCTACACCTTC | CASSIGTVDYGYTF